This record concerns one TCR beta chain sequence. One base away lies a much larger clone, so this may be a sequencing read error. The data are from a study of molecular identifiers for immune sequencing clone quantification. TCRdb called the PCR reads again in MiXCR, with one record for every CDR3 protein. This table has approximately 97,000 distinct CDR3 sequences, 20% to 30% appearing once. The CDR3 extends over 16 amino acids. Germline CDR1 and CDR2: MGHDK and SYGVNS. This chain uses TRBV25-1 with TRBJ2-7; D gene ambiguous. The sequence derives from a human donor in good health. Some libraries in this study had Jurkat cell RNA spiked in. Sequencing used naive CD8+ T cells from blood, with Jurkat cell RNA spiked in. The subset here: FACS-sorted CD8+CD4-CCR7+CD45RA+ naive T cells. CDR3 sequence: CAGSVGRLHFSYEQYF. In nucleotides, the CDR3 is TGTGCCGGCAGTGTGGGAAGACTCCATTTTTCCTACGAGCAGTACTTC.